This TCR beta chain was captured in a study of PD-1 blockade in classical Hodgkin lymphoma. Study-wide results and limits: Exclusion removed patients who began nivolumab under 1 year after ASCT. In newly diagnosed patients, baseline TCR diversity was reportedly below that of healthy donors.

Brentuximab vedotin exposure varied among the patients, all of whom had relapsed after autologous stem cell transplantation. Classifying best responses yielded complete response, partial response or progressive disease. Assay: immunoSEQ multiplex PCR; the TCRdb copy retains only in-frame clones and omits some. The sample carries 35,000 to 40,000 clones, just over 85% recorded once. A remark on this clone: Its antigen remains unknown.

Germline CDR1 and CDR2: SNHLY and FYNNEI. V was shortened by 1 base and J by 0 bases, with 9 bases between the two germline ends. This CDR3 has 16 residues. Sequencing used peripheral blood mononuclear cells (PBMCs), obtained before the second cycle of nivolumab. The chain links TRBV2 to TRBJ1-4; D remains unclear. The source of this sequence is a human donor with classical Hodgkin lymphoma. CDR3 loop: CASSEDSSATNEKLFF. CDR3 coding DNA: TGTGCCAGCAGTGAAGACTCTTCTGCAACTAATGAAAAACTGTTTTTT.